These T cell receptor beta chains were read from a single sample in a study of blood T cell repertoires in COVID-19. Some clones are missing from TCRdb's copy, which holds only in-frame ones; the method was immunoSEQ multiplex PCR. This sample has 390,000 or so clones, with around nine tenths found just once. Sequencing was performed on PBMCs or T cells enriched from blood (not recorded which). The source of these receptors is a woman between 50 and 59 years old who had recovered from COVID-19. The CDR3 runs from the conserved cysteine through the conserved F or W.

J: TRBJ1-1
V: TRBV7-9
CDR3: CASSRPTGGAGTEAFF

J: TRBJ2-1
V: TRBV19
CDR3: CASSTGRDDEQFF

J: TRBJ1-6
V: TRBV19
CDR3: CASSRGTLQNSPLHF

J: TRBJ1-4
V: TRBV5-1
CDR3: CASSLAGDEKLFF

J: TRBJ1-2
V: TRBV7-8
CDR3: CASSHGGTGGADGYTF

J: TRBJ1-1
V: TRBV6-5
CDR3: CASSRTGSNTEAFF

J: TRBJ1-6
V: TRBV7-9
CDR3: CASSLARLNSPLHF

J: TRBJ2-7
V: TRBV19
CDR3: CASSATGTGTAYEQYF

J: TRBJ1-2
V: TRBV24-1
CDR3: CATSDPDRGGGYTF

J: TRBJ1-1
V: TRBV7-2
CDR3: CASGKQENTEAFF

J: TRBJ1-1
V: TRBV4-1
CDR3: CASSHTTGTEAFF

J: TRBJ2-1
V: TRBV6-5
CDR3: CASSYSGGNYNEQFF

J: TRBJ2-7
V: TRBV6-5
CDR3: CASSYPDRVEQYF

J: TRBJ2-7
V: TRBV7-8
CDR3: CASSQQGQGGWYEQYF

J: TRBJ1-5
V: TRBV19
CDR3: CASRAGTGNQPQHF

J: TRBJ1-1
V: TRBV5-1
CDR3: CASSATQGIGTEAFF

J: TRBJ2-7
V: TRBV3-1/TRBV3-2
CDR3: CASSPHGQPTYEQYF

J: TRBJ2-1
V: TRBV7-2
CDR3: CASSSLGLEQFF

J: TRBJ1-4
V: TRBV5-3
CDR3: CARTGRARKLFF

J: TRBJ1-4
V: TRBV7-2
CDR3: CASSLGHRINEKLFF

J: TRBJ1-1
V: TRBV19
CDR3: CASSTRQGANTEAFF

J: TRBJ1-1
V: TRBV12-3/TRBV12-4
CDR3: CASTRLEGTEAFF

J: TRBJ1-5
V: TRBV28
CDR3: CASSKTDLNQPQHF

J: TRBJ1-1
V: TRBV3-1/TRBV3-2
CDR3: CASSLRGNTEAFF

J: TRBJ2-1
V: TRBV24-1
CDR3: CATSEGQGSTNEQFF

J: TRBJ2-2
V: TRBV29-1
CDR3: CIITGDTGELFF

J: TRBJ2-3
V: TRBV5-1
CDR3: CASSAALGGGGSTDTQYF

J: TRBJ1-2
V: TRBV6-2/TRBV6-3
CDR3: CASSYSSKDSVGDYGYTF

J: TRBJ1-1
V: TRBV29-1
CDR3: CSVDVGGSSTEAFF

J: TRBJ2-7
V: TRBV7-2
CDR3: CASSSGTGGRSYEQYF

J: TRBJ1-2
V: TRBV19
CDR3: CASSIYGPNYGYTF

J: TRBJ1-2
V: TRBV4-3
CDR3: CASSHAGRADYGYTF

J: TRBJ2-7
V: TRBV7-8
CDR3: CASRGRGNEQYF

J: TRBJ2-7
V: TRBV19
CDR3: CASSSGQGSGSYEQYF

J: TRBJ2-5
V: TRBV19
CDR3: CASSILSQGAQETQYF

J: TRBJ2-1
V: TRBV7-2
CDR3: CASSPYGSYNEQFF

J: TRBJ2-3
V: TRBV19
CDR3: CASKMTGSTDTQYF

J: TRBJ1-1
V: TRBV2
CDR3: CASNQEVVTTEAFF

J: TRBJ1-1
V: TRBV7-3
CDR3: CASSLKVGRTTEAFF

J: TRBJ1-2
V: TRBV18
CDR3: CASSDTGGSWSYTF

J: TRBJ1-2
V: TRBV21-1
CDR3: CASSKLTPRRTGRPIGYTF

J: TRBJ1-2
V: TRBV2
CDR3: CASSVVQGLSGYTF

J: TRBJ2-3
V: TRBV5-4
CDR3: CASSVGRAGTDTQYF

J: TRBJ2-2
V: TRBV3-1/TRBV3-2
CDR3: CASSQAVRQETLGAGELFF

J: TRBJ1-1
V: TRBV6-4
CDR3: CASSDSTRTGNTEAFF

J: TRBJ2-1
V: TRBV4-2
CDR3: CASSLWSGLVLNEQFF